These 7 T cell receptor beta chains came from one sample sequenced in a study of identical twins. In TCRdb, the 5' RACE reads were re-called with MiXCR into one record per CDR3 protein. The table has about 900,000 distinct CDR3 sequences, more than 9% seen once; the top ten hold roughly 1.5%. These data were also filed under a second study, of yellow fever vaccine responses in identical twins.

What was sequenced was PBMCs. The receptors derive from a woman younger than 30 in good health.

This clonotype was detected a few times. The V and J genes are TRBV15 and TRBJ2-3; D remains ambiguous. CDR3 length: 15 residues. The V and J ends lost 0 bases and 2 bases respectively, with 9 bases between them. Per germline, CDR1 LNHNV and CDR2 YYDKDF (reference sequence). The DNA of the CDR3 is TGTGCCACCAGCAGAGATCGTCAGACCACAGATACGCAGTATTTT. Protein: CATSRDRQTTDTQYF.

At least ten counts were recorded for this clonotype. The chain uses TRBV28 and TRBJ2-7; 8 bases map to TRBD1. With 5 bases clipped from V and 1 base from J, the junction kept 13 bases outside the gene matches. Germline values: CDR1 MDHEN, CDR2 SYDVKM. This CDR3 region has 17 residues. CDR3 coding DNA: TGTGCCAGCAGTCCAGGGACAGGTAAACGGAGGTCCTACGAGCAGTACTTC. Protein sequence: CASSPGTGKRRSYEQYF. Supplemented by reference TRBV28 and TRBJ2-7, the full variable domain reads DVKVTQSSRYLVKRTGEKVFLECVQDMDHENMFWYRQDPGLGLRLIYFSYDVKMKEKGDIPEGYSVSREKKERFSLILESASTNQTSMYLCASSPGTGKRRSYEQYFGPGTRLTVT.

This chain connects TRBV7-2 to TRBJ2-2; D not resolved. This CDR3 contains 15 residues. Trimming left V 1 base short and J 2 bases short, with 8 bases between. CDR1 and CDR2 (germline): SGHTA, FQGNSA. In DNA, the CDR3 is TGTGCCAGCAGCTTAGGGTTCGGTAACACCGGGGAGCTGTTTTTT. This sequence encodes CASSLGFGNTGELFF.

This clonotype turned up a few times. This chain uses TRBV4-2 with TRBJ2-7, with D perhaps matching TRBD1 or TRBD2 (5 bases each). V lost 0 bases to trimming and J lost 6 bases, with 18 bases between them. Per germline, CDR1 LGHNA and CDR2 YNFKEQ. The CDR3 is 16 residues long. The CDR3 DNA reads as TGTGCCAGCAGCCAAGATTTCGACTCCCTGGGACGCGAGCAGTACTTC. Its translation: CASSQDFDSLGREQYF.

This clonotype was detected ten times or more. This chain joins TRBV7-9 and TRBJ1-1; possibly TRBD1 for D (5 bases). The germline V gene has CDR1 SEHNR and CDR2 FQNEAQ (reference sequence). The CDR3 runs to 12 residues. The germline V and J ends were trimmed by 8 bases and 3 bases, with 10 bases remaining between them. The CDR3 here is CASDGGDTEAFF. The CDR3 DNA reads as TGTGCCAGCGACGGGGGGGACACTGAAGCTTTCTTT.

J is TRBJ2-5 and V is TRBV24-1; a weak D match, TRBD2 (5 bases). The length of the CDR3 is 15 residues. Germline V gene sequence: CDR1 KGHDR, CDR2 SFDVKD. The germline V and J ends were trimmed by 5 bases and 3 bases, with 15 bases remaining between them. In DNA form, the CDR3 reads TGTGCCACCAGTGCCGGGTCGACGGGGAAAGAGACCCAGTACTTC. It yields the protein CATSAGSTGKETQYF.

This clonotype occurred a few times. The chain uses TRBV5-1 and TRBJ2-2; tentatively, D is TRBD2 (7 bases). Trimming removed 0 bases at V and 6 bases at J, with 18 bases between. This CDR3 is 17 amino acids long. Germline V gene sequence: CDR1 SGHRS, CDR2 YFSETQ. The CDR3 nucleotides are TGCGCCAGCAGCTTGGCCGCAGGGGAGGGCCATGCCGGGGAGCTGTTTTTT. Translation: CASSLAAGEGHAGELFF.